A selection of T cell receptor beta chains follows, all from one sample in a study of blood T cells in healthy people across ages. TCRdb fed the 5' RACE reads into MiXCR, producing one record per CDR3 protein. The sample carries 800,000 or so distinct CDR3 sequences, less than 60% recorded once. The sample taken for sequencing was blood. The receptors originated from an elderly man in good health. CDR3s include the opening cysteine and the closing phenylalanine or tryptophan. The D gene is left open where the match is weak. Rows may omit the clone size; those that give it use once, few, many or a size class.

D	V	J	size	DNA	CDR3
-	TRBV20-1	TRBJ1-1	few	TGCAGTGCTGCCTGGGGGGGGCACACTGAAGCTTTCTTT	CSAAWGGHTEAFF
-	TRBV12-3/TRBV12-4	TRBJ2-2	-	TGTGCCATCGACATAGGTGGGGCCGGGGAGCTGTTTTTT	CAIDIGGAGELFF
-	TRBV29-1	TRBJ2-3	many	TGCAGCGTTGAAGATCCGGGAGAGATGACAGATACGCAGTATTTT	CSVEDPGEMTDTQYF
TRBD2	TRBV7-2	TRBJ2-1	-	TGTGCCAGCGGCCCCCCTAGCGGGAGGGCCTCAAATGAGCAGTTCTTC	CASGPPSGRASNEQFF
TRBD2	TRBV4-2	TRBJ2-5	few	TGTGCCAGCAGCCAGGAACGACTAGCGGGCCACGTGGAGACCCAGTACTTC	CASSQERLAGHVETQYF
-	TRBV6-1	TRBJ2-5	-	TGTGCCAGCAGTCAGAGTGGGGCAGACCAGGAGACCCAGTACTTC	CASSQSGADQETQYF
TRBD1	TRBV6-1	TRBJ2-7	many	TGTGCCAGCAGTCTACAGGGGGGCTACGAGCAGTACTTC	CASSLQGGYEQYF
-	TRBV12-3/TRBV12-4	TRBJ2-4	-	TGTGTCAGCAGTTCATGGACCCAGGGTTCGGGGGAGCAGTACTTC	CVSSSWTQGSGEQYF
-	TRBV12-3/TRBV12-4	TRBJ1-4	-	TGTGCCAGCAGTGACCAGGGGACTAATGAAAAACTGTTTTTT	CASSDQGTNEKLFF
-	TRBV28	TRBJ2-1	few	TGTGCCAGCAGTTTATGGGGGCAGGGGACGGGCAATGAGCAGTTCTTC	CASSLWGQGTGNEQFF
-	TRBV28	TRBJ2-7	-	TGTGCCAGCAGTTTTGAGCAGCACGAGCAGTACTTC	CASSFEQHEQYF
TRBD2	TRBV7-3	TRBJ2-3	-	TGTGCCAGCAGCTTAAGACCCTCTAGCGGGAGGGCCCCAGATACGCAGTATTTT	CASSLRPSSGRAPDTQYF
-	TRBV10-3	TRBJ2-3	-	TGTGCCACCGCAGCGTCAGGTCCGGCTAGCACAGATACGCAGTATTTT	CATAASGPASTDTQYF
-	TRBV29-1	TRBJ2-2	-	TGCAGCGTTGAAGTGGGAAAGGGGGCCGGGGAGCTGTTTTTT	CSVEVGKGAGELFF
TRBD2	TRBV27	TRBJ2-1	-	TGTGCCAGCAGCAAAACCGGGACTAGCCCTGCTCGACTGCCCTACAATGAGCAGTTCTTC	CASSKTGTSPARLPYNEQFF
-	TRBV13	TRBJ2-1	-	TGTGCCAGCAGCTACGAGACAGGACGCAGCTCCTACAATGAGCAGTTCTTC	CASSYETGRSSYNEQFF
-	TRBV15	TRBJ2-1	-	TGTGCCACCAGCAGCGAGAGACCGAGCTCCTACAATGAGCAGTTCTTC	CATSSERPSSYNEQFF
TRBD1	TRBV20-1	TRBJ1-1	-	TGCAGTGCTAGAGACGTTAACAGGGGGACGGGGACTGAAGCTTTCTTT	CSARDVNRGTGTEAFF
-	TRBV5-6	TRBJ1-4	-	TGTGCCAGCAGCGCGGGACTTTCAGCAGTTGAAAAACTGTTTTTT	CASSAGLSAVEKLFF
-	TRBV5-1	TRBJ2-3	few	TGTGCCAGCAGTCTAGAGACTAGCACAGATACGCAGTATTTT	CASSLETSTDTQYF
TRBD1	TRBV18	TRBJ2-7	-	TGTGCCAGCGCCGGACAGGGACTCGAGCAGTACTTC	CASAGQGLEQYF
TRBD2	TRBV12-3/TRBV12-4	TRBJ2-1	few	TGTGCCAGCAGTTTGTGGCTAGCGGGAAAGGGGGAGCAGTTCTTC	CASSLWLAGKGEQFF
-	TRBV30	TRBJ2-3	few	TGTGCCGGCCTCAGGGGGGTCGGCACAGATACGCAGTATTTT	CAGLRGVGTDTQYF
-	TRBV7-2	TRBJ2-1	-	TGTGCCAGCAGCTTCCGTGCGGAGAGAAATGAGCAGTTCTTC	CASSFRAERNEQFF
-	TRBV15	TRBJ2-5	-	TGTGCCACCAGCAGAGTACGGGCGGAGACCCAGTACTTC	CATSRVRAETQYF
-	TRBV5-1	TRBJ2-5	few	TGCGCCAGCAGCTTGGAAGGGAACCAACAAGAGACCCAGTACTTC	CASSLEGNQQETQYF
-	TRBV10-3	TRBJ2-3	-	TGTGCCATCCTCGGGGGATTTGACACAGATACGCAGTATTTT	CAILGGFDTDTQYF
-	TRBV27	TRBJ1-1	-	TGTGCCAGCAGTTCCCCGGGCCTTGGGGGTGAAGCTTTCTTT	CASSSPGLGGEAFF
TRBD2	TRBV12-3/TRBV12-4	TRBJ2-1	-	TGTGCCAGCACCGCCGGACTAGCGGGAGGGGACGAGCAGTTCTTC	CASTAGLAGGDEQFF
TRBD2	TRBV20-1	TRBJ2-3	-	TGCAGTGCTAGAGATCAGTGGGGGGGTTTAAGCGGGAGAGCGTCTCCGCAGTATTTT	CSARDQWGGLSGRASPQYF
-	TRBV18	TRBJ2-7	-	TGTGCCAGCTCACCCGGGGGCGGATCATACGAGCAGTACTTC	CASSPGGGSYEQYF
TRBD2	TRBV27	TRBJ2-1	few	TGTGCCAGCAGGGGTTTGAGGGGACTAGCGAGTGAGCAGTTCTTC	CASRGLRGLASEQFF
-	TRBV7-2	TRBJ2-7	few	TGTGCCAGCAGCCCGAACAGAGGGCACTACGAGCAGTACTTC	CASSPNRGHYEQYF
-	TRBV4-3	TRBJ2-7	-	TGCGCCAGCAGCCGCGGAGGGGATTCCGACGAGCAGTACTTC	CASSRGGDSDEQYF
TRBD2	TRBV4-1	TRBJ2-7	few	TGCGCCAGCAGCCGTTCCCTAGCGGGAATCTACGAGCAGTACTTC	CASSRSLAGIYEQYF
TRBD1	TRBV7-2	TRBJ1-3	-	TGTGCCAGCAGCCGAGAGGGGACAGGGGAAGGAAACACCATATATTTT	CASSREGTGEGNTIYF
-	TRBV29-1	TRBJ2-5	few	TGCAGCGTTCGACGGGGATTGAGGGAGCAGTACTTC	CSVRRGLREQYF
-	TRBV9	TRBJ2-7	many	TGTGCCAGCAGTTCTCCCAGCTCCTACGAGCAGTACTTC	CASSSPSSYEQYF
-	TRBV4-1	TRBJ1-1	few	TGCGCCAGCAGCCACCCTGACAGTACGGGAGCTTTCTTT	CASSHPDSTGAFF
-	TRBV28	TRBJ2-1	few	TGTGCCAGCAGGTCCGGTTCCCGAGCGTATACCTACAATGAGCAGTTCTTC	CASRSGSRAYTYNEQFF
-	TRBV7-2	TRBJ1-2	-	TGTGCCAGCAGTCGGAGGGAGATAAATAACTATGGCTACACCTTC	CASSRREINNYGYTF
-	TRBV20-1	TRBJ2-5	-	TGCAGTGCTAGTTCAGGGGTGGAGACCCAGTACTTC	CSASSGVETQYF
TRBD1	TRBV2	TRBJ2-7	-	TGTGCCAGCAGGAGTCCTCCGACAGGGATCAGCTCCTACGAGCAGTACTTC	CASRSPPTGISSYEQYF
TRBD1	TRBV10-1	TRBJ2-7	-	TGCGCCAGCAGTGCGGCCGGGACAGGGGGCGCCGAGCAGTACTTC	CASSAAGTGGAEQYF
-	TRBV5-1	TRBJ2-7	-	TGCGCCAGCAGCTTGGGACACCAAGGCTACGAGCAGTACTTC	CASSLGHQGYEQYF
-	TRBV9	TRBJ2-1	few	TGTGCCAGCAGCGCCAAACCAGGTCTCTCCTACAATGAGCAGTTCTTC	CASSAKPGLSYNEQFF
-	TRBV9	TRBJ2-5	few	TGTGCCAGCAGCGTATTAGGAGCGACCCAAGAGACCCAGTACTTC	CASSVLGATQETQYF
TRBD1	TRBV9	TRBJ2-7	-	TGTGCCAGCACCCCCGGGGAACAGGGGACCCACGAGCAGTACTTC	CASTPGEQGTHEQYF
-	TRBV20-1	TRBJ2-1	-	TGCAGTGCTAGAGTCTCGGGGAACCCGGGAGTGTCTGTCAATGAGCAGTTCTTC	CSARVSGNPGVSVNEQFF
-	TRBV7-3	TRBJ2-2	-	TGTGCCAGCAGCTTAATAGGCTCCTCGGAGCTGTTTTTT	CASSLIGSSELFF
-	TRBV6-1	TRBJ1-5	-	TGTGCCAGCAGTGAAGCGCGGGGGGGGAACAATCAGCCCCAGCATTTT	CASSEARGGNNQPQHF
-	TRBV29-1	TRBJ1-1	-	TGCGGCGTTGCGGGACGCTTAATGAACACTGAAGCTTTCTTT	CGVAGRLMNTEAFF